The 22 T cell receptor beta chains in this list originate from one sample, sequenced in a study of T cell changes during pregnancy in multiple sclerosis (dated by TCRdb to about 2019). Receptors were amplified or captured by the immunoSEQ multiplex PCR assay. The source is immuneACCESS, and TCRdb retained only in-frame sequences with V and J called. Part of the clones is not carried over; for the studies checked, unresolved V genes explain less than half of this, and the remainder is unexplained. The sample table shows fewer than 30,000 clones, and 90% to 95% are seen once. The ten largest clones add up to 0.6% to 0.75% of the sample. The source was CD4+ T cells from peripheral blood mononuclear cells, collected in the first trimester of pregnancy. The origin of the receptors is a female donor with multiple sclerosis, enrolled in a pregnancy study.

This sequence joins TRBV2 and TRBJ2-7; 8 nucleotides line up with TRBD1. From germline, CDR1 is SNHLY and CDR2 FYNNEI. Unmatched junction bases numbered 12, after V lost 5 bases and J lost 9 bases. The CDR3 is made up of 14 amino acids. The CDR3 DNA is TGTGCCAGCAGTAGGGGACAGGTCGACCTGGGGCAGTACTTC. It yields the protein CASSRGQVDLGQYF. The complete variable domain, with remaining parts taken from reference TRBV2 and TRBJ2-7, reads EPEVTQTPSHQVTQMGQEVILRCVPISNHLYFYWYRQILGQKVEFLVSFYNNEISEKSEIFDDQFSVERPDGSNFTLKIRSTKLEDSAMYFCASSRGQVDLGQYFGPGTRLTVT.

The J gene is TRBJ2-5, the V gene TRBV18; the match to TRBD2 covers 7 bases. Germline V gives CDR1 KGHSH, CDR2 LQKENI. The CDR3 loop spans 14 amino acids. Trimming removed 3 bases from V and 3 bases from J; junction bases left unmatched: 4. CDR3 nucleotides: TGTGCCAGCTCACCTATCGCGGGGGAAGAGACCCAGTACTTC. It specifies CASSPIAGEETQYF.

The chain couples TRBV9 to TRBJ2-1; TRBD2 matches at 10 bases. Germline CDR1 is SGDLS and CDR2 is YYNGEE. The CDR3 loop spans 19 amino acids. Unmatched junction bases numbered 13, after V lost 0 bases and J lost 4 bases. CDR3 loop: CASSVGVGALAGDYNEQFF. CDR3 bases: TGTGCCAGCAGCGTAGGAGTGGGGGCCCTAGCGGGGGATTACAATGAGCAGTTCTTC.

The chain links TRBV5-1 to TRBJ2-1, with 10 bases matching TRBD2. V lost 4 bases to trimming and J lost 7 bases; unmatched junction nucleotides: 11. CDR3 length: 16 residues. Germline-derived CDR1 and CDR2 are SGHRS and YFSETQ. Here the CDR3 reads CASSVNPSGGWNEQFF. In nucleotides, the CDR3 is TGCGCCAGCAGCGTGAACCCTAGCGGGGGTTGGAATGAGCAGTTCTTC.

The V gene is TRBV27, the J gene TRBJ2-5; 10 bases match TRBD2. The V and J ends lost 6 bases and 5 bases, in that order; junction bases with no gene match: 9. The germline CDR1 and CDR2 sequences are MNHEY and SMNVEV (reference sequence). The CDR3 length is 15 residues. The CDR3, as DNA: TGTGCCAGCAGCCAGCGGGGGGGCTCTTTCGAGACCCAGTACTTC. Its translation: CASSQRGGSFETQYF.

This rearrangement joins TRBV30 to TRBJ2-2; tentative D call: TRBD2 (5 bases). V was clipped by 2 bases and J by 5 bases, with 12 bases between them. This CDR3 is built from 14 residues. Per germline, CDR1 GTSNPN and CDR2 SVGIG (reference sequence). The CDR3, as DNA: TGTGCCTGGAGTAGAGGGCTTGGGACCGGGGAGCTGTTTTTT. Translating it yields CAWSRGLGTGELFF. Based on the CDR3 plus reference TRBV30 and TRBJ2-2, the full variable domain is SQTIHQWPATLVQPVGSPLSLECTVEGTSNPNLYWYRQAAGRGLQLLFYSVGIGQISSEVPQNLSASRPQDRQFILSSKKLLLSDSGFYLCAWSRGLGTGELFFGEGSRLTVL.

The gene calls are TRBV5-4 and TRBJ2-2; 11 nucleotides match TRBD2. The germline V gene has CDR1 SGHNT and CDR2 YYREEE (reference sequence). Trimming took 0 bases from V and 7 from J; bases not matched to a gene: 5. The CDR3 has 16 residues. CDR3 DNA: TGTGCCAGCAGCTTGGCCACGACTAGCGGGGTCGGGGAGCTGTTTTTT. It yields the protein CASSLATTSGVGELFF.

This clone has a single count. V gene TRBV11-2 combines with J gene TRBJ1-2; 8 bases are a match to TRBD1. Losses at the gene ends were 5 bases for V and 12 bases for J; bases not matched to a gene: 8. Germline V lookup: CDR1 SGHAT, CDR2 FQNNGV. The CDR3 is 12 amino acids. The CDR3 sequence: CASSLSQGAHTF. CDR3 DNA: TGTGCCAGCAGCCTATCCCAGGGGGCCCACACCTTC.

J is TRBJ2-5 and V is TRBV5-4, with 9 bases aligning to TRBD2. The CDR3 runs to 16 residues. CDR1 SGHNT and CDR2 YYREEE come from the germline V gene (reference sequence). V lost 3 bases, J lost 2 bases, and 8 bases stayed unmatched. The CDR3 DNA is TGTGCCAGCAGCTGGTTAGCGGGGGCCCTACAAGAGACCCAGTACTTC. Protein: CASSWLAGALQETQYF.

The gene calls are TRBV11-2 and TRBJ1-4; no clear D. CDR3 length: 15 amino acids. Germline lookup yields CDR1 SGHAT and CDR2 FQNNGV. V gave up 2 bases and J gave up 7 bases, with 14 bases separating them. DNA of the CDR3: TGTGCCAGCAGCTTAAGGAGACGAATGGGTGAAAAACTGTTTTTT. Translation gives CASSLRRRMGEKLFF.

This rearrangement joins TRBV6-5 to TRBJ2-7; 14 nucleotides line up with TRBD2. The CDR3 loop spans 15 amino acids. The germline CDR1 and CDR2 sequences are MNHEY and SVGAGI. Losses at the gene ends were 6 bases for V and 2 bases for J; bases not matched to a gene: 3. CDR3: CASRPTSGGAYEQYF. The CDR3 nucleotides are TGTGCCAGCAGACCGACTAGCGGGGGGGCCTACGAGCAGTACTTC.

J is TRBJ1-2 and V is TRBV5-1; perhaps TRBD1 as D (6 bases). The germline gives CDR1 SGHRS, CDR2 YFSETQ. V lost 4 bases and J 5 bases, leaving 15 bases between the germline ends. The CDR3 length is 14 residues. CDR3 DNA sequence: TGCGCCAGCAGCCCGGAGGGGGGAGGGTATGGCTACACCTTC. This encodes CASSPEGGGYGYTF.

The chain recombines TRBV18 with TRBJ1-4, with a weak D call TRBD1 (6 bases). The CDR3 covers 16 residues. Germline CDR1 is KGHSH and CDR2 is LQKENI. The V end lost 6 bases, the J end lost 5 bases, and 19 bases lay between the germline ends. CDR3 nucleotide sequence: TGTGCCAGCTCTCAAACCTACAGGGAGGGGAATGAAAAACTGTTTTTT. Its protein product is CASSQTYREGNEKLFF.

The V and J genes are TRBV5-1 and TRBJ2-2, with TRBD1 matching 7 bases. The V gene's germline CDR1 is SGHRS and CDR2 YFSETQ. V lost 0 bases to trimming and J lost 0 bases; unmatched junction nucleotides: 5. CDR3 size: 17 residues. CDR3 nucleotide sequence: TGCGCCAGCAGCTTGGCCCCGGACAGGACGAACACCGGGGAGCTGTTTTTT. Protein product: CASSLAPDRTNTGELFF.

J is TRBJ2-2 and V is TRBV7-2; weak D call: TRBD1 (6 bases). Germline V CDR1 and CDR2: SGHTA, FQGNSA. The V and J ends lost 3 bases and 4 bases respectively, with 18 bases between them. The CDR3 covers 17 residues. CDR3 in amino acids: CASSFASRTVATGELFF. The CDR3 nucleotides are TGTGCCAGCAGCTTCGCCTCAAGGACAGTGGCCACCGGGGAGCTGTTTTTT.

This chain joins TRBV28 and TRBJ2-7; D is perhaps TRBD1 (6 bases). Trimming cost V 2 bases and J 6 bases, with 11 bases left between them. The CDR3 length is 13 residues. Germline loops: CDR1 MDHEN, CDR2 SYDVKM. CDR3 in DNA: TGTGCCAGCAGTTTACTTAGGACAGTCGAGCAGTACTTC. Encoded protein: CASSLLRTVEQYF. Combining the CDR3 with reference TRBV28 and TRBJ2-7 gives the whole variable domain DVKVTQSSRYLVKRTGEKVFLECVQDMDHENMFWYRQDPGLGLRLIYFSYDVKMKEKGDIPEGYSVSREKKERFSLILESASTNQTSMYLCASSLLRTVEQYFGPGTRLTVT.

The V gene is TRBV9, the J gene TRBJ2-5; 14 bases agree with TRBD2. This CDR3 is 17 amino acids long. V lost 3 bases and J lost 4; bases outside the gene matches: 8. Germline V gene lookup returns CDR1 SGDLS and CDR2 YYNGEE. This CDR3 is CASSEGTSGGRGETQYF. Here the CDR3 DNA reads TGTGCCAGCAGCGAGGGGACTAGCGGGGGCCGCGGAGAGACCCAGTACTTC.

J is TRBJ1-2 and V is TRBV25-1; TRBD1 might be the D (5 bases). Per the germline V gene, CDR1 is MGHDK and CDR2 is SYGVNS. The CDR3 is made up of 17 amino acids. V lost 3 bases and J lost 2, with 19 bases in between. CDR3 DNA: TGTGCCAGCAGTGACTTGCCCCCCGGGAGGGGAAACTATGGCTACACCTTC. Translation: CASSDLPPGRGNYGYTF.

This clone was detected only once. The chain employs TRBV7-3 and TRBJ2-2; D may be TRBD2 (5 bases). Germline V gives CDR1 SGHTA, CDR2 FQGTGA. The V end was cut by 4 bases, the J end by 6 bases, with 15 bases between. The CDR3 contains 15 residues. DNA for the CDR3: TGTGCCAGCAGCTCAGGCGCGGGTGGGGCCGGGGAGCTGTTTTTT. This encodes CASSSGAGGAGELFF.

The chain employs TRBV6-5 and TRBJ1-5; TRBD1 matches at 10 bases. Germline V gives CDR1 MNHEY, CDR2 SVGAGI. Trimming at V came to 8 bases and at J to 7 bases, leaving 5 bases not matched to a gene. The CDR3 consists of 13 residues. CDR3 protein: CASSWDRGQPQHF. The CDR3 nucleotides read TGTGCCAGCTCATGGGACAGGGGCCAGCCCCAGCATTTT.

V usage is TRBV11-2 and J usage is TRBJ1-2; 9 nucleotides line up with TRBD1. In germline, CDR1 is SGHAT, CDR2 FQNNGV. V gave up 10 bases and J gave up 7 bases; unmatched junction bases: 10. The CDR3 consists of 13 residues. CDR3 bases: TGTGCCACCACATGGGACAGGGCCGTTGGCTACACCTTC. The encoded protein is CATTWDRAVGYTF.

Here the CDR3 reads CAISDVGGLAGGRETQYF. The CDR3 region has the DNA TGTGCCATCAGTGATGTTGGTGGACTAGCGGGGGGGCGAGAGACCCAGTACTTC. V usage is TRBV10-3 and J usage is TRBJ2-5; 15 bases map to TRBD2. Germline-derived CDR1 and CDR2 are ENHRY and SYGVKD. The CDR3 is made up of 18 amino acids. The ends lost 3 bases at V and 4 bases at J; junction bases unmatched: 9.